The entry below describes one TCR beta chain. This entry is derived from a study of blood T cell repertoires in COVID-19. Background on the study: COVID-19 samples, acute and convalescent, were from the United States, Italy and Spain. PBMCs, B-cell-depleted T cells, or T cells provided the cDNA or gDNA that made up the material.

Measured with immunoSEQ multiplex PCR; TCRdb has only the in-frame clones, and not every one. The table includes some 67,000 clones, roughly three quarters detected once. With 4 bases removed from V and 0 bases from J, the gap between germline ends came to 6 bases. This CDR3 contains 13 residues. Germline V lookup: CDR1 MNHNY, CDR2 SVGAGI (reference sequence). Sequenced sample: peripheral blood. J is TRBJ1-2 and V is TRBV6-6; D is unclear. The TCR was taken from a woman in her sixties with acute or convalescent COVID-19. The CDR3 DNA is TGTGCCAGCAGTTCGGTCCCTAACTATGGCTACACCTTC. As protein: CASSSVPNYGYTF.